Detailed here is one TCR beta chain. Its cognate antigen is unknown. In the same sample, other DNA sequences code for this CDR3. Clones were sequenced by immunoSEQ multiplex PCR, and TCRdb holds only the in-frame ones, with some missing. Among 260,000 or so clones listed, roughly 91% were seen once. This sample was taken from a study of cytomegalovirus exposure and HLA in healthy donors. Study observations and caveats: Overall, approximately 150 TCR beta chains were annotated as cytomegalovirus-associated. Clusters of TCRs from the first cohort tended to co-occur in the roughly 120 validation repertoires (as a later analysis found). The CMV antigen specificity of a few CMV-associated chains was confirmed through in vitro analysis. Reported performance of the classifier showed diagnosis of cytomegalovirus status with high specificity and sensitivity.

CDR3 length: 11 amino acids. Trimming took off 4 bases at V and 2 bases at J, with 3 bases between the two ends. The germline V gene encodes CDR1 SGHVS and CDR2 FQNEAQ. The receptor comes from a woman in her 30s in good health and CMV-seronegative. The sequenced sample was PBMCs. V gene TRBV7-8 combines with J gene TRBJ2-7; D gene ambiguous. This CDR3 is CASSSAYEQYF. Written as DNA, the CDR3 is TGTGCCAGCAGCTCCGCCTACGAGCAGTACTTC.